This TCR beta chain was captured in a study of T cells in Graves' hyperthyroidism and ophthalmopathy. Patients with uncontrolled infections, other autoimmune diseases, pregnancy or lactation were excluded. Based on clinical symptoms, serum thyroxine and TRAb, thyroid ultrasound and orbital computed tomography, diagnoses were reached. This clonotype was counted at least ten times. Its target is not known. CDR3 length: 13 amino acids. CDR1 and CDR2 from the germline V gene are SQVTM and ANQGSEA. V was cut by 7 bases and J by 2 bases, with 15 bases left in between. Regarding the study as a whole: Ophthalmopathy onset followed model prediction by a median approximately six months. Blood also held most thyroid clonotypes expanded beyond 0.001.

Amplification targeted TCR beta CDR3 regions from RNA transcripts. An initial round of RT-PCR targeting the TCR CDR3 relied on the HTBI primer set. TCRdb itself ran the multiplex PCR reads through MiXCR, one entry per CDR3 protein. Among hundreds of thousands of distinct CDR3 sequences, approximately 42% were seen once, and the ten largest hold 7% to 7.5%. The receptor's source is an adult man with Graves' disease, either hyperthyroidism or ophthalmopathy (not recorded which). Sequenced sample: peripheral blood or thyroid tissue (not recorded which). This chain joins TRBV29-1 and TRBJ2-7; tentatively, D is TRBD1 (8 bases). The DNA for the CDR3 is TGCAGCGCCGGGGGGACAGGAGCCTACGAGCAGTACTTC. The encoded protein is CSAGGTGAYEQYF.